What follows are 9 T cell receptor beta chains derived from one specimen sequenced in a study of OX40 agonist ivuxolimab in advanced cancers. The data were produced by immunoSEQ multiplex PCR, yet TCRdb's version contains in-frame clones alone and is incomplete. Of roughly 48,000 clones detected, about 88% appear once; the ten largest clones hold roughly 1.1%. The starting material was CD4+ or CD8+ T cells sorted from blood, obtained in a trial of the OX40 agonist ivuxolimab. These receptors came from an adult with an advanced solid tumor such as melanoma, head and neck, liver or kidney cancer.

The chain joins TRBV9 to TRBJ2-1, with 8 bases matching TRBD2. This CDR3 is 15 amino acids long. V was pared by 4 bases and J by 7 bases, with 10 bases of the junction left unmatched. The germline CDR1 and CDR2 sequences are SGDLS and YYNGEE. CDR3 nucleotide sequence: TGTGCCAGCAGCATCTCGGGAGGGCCGGATAATGAGCAGTTCTTC. Protein product: CASSISGGPDNEQFF.

This chain joins TRBV28 and TRBJ2-5; perhaps TRBD2 as D (5 bases). Per the germline V gene, CDR1 is MDHEN and CDR2 is SYDVKM. V lost 4 bases and J lost 5, with 8 bases in between. The CDR3 consists of 12 residues. CDR3: CASSSGFETQYF. DNA for the CDR3: TGTGCCAGCAGTTCGGGGTTTGAGACCCAGTACTTC.

The chain carries TRBV18 and TRBJ2-3; the D is unclear. The V and J ends lost 5 bases and 1 base respectively, with 4 bases between them. This CDR3 is 12 amino acids long. Germline CDR1 and CDR2: KGHSH and LQKENI. In DNA, the CDR3 is TGTGCCAGCTCAGCGCGCACAGATACGCAGTATTTT. It specifies CASSARTDTQYF.

The genes are TRBV11-2 and TRBJ2-5; possibly TRBD2 for D (5 bases). The germline V and J ends were trimmed by 5 bases and 1 base, with 26 bases remaining between them. Germline assignment: CDR1 SGHAT and CDR2 FQNNGV. The CDR3 loop spans 19 amino acids. In DNA form, the CDR3 reads TGTGCCAGCAGCCCCTTCCTTTTGTCCCAGCGGAGGCGCCAAGAGACCCAGTACTTC. As protein: CASSPFLLSQRRRQETQYF.

This rearrangement joins TRBV10-3 to TRBJ2-4, with D tentatively TRBD2 (6 bases). V was clipped by 2 bases and J by 7 bases, with 9 bases between them. The CDR3 sequence is 13 residues long. The germline CDR1 and CDR2 sequences are ENHRY and SYGVKD. CDR3 coding DNA: TGTGCCATCAGTGAGGACGGAGGGAACATTCAGTACTTC. Protein: CAISEDGGNIQYF.

V usage is TRBV7-2 and J usage is TRBJ2-1; TRBD2 aligns across 7 bases. V gave up 4 bases and J gave up 0 bases; unmatched junction bases: 6. Germline CDR1 reads SGHTA; CDR2 reads FQGNSA. This CDR3 contains 16 residues. CDR3 sequence: CASSSKRGSSYNEQFF. DNA for the CDR3: TGTGCCAGCAGCTCAAAGCGGGGCAGCTCCTACAATGAGCAGTTCTTC.

Comment on this clone: The junction departs from germline at one end; a sequencing error may be responsible. CDR3 sequence: CASSRDRNTGELFF. The DNA for the CDR3 is TGTGCTAGCAGCCGGGACAGGAACACCGGGGAGCTGTTTTTT. This chain uses TRBV7-7 with TRBJ2-2, with 7 bases fitting TRBD1. The V gene's germline CDR1 is SSHAT and CDR2 FNYEAQ (reference sequence). The CDR3 has 14 residues. Full variable domain (remainder filled in from reference TRBV7-7 and TRBJ2-2): GAGVSQSPRYKVTKRGQDVTLRCDPISSHATLYWYQQALGQGPEFLTYFNYEAQPDKSGLPSDRFSAERPEGSISTLTIQRTEQRDSAMYRCASSRDRNTGELFFGEGSRLTVL.

This clone was counted once. This sample also contains other DNA sequences that code for the same CDR3. The chain uses TRBV27 and TRBJ2-2, with D perhaps assigned TRBD1 or TRBD2 (6 bases each). Germline V gene lookup returns CDR1 MNHEY and CDR2 SMNVEV (reference sequence). Trimming cost V 2 bases and J 4 bases, with 11 bases left between them. The CDR3 covers 15 residues. CDR3 bases: TGTGCCAGCAGTTTAGGGGGGACAACCACCGGGGAGCTGTTTTTT. It codes for CASSLGGTTTGELFF.

The chain joins TRBV9 to TRBJ2-4; no definite D call. With 4 bases removed from V and 1 base from J, the gap between germline ends came to 15 bases. The length of the CDR3 is 16 residues. Germline CDR1 SGDLS, CDR2 YYNGEE. CDR3 nucleotide sequence: TGTGCCAGCAGCAAAACCCCCTCGGTGGCCAAAAACATTCAGTACTTC. This gives the protein CASSKTPSVAKNIQYF.